One sample yielded the 32 T cell receptor beta chains listed below, sequenced in a study of blood T cell repertoires in COVID-19. The data were produced by immunoSEQ multiplex PCR, yet TCRdb's version contains in-frame clones alone and is incomplete. The table has some 28,000 clones, 70% to 90% seen once. What was sequenced was peripheral blood. The receptors stem from a human donor in a cohort sampled during active COVID-19.

V is TRBV19 and J is TRBJ2-1, with 11 bases that match TRBD2. The V gene's germline CDR1 is LNHDA and CDR2 SQIVND (reference sequence). With 6 bases clipped from V and 5 bases from J, the junction kept 9 bases outside the gene matches. CDR3 length: 16 amino acids. CDR3 in amino acids: CASREHSGRDHNEQFF. Here the CDR3 DNA reads TGTGCCAGTAGAGAACATAGCGGGAGGGACCACAATGAGCAGTTCTTC.

This clone was seen once. The chain links TRBV14 to TRBJ2-7; weak D call: TRBD1 (5 bases). V was cut by 1 base and J by 5 bases, with 15 bases left in between. The CDR3 is 15 residues long. Germline lookup yields CDR1 SGHDN and CDR2 FVKESK. The CDR3 reads CASSQARGVTNEQYF. The CDR3 nucleotides are TGTGCCAGCAGCCAAGCAAGGGGCGTCACAAACGAGCAGTACTTC.

The chain recombines TRBV28 with TRBJ2-5, with 10 bases fitting TRBD2. CDR3 length: 17 amino acids. The ends lost 6 bases at V and 5 bases at J; junction bases unmatched: 15. The germline CDR1 and CDR2 sequences are MDHEN and SYDVKM. The CDR3 protein is CASSTPRSSGGWETQYF. CDR3 bases: TGTGCCAGCAGCACACCACGGTCTAGCGGGGGATGGGAGACCCAGTACTTC. Complete variable domain (other parts from reference TRBV28 and TRBJ2-5): DVKVTQSSRYLVKRTGEKVFLECVQDMDHENMFWYRQDPGLGLRLIYFSYDVKMKEKGDIPEGYSVSREKKERFSLILESASTNQTSMYLCASSTPRSSGGWETQYFGPGTRLLVL.

The chain has TRBV6-6 and TRBJ1-1, with D maybe TRBD1 (5 bases). The germline V and J ends were trimmed by 0 bases and 0 bases, with 11 bases remaining between them. Germline values: CDR1 MNHNY, CDR2 SVGAGI (reference sequence). This CDR3 spans 16 amino acids. The CDR3: CASSYSRQGLNTEAFF. The CDR3 DNA sequence: TGTGCCAGCAGTTACTCACGGCAGGGATTGAACACTGAAGCTTTCTTT.

In DNA form, the CDR3 reads TGTGCCAGTAGTGCCGGGGGAGGGCTGAACACTGAAGCTTTCTTT. This translates into CASSAGGGLNTEAFF. The chain has TRBV19 and TRBJ1-1; possibly TRBD1 for D (5 bases). The CDR3 runs to 15 residues. The ends were cut back, 5 bases at V and 0 bases at J, with 13 bases in the middle. Germline CDR1 is LNHDA and CDR2 is SQIVND (reference sequence).

The CDR3 here is CASISGREGEQYF. The DNA for the CDR3 is TGTGCCAGCATCTCGGGCAGGGAGGGCGAGCAGTACTTC. The gene calls are TRBV28 and TRBJ2-7; 7 bases are a match to TRBD2. Germline CDR1 is MDHEN and CDR2 is SYDVKM. V shed 7 bases, J shed 6 bases, and the junction held 9 bases outside the gene matches. This CDR3 has 13 residues.

The rearrangement links TRBV19 to TRBJ2-1; 7 bases align to TRBD2. The V gene's germline CDR1 is LNHDA and CDR2 SQIVND (reference sequence). Trimming cost V 4 bases and J 6 bases; bases outside gene matches: 0. This CDR3 comprises 12 residues. This chain's CDR3 is CASSTSGNEQFF. The CDR3 DNA reads TGTGCCAGTAGTACTAGCGGCAATGAGCAGTTCTTC.

The chain employs TRBV5-1 and TRBJ1-1, with TRBD1 identical over 7 bases. The CDR3 is 17 amino acids. J lost 11 bases, V lost 3 bases, and 22 bases had no gene match. Germline V lookup: CDR1 SGHRS, CDR2 YFSETQ. CDR3 loop: CASSSEGGRAPTEGAFF. CDR3 coding DNA: TGCGCCAGCAGCTCCGAAGGGGGCCGGGCCCCAACAGAGGGTGCTTTCTTT.

This chain connects TRBV11-2 to TRBJ2-2; 15 bases map to TRBD2. Germline trimming cut 4 bases from V and 7 bases from J; bases unmatched to any gene: 7. This CDR3 is 17 amino acids long. CDR1 is SGHAT and CDR2 is FQNNGV in the germline V gene. Here the CDR3 reads CASSYGLAGGLVGELFF. The CDR3 nucleotides are TGTGCCAGCAGCTATGGACTAGCGGGGGGGCTGGTCGGGGAGCTGTTTTTT.

The rearrangement uses TRBV11-2 and TRBJ1-1; maybe TRBD1 (6 bases). Trimming removed 5 bases from V and 7 bases from J, with 20 bases in between. The germline V gene has CDR1 SGHAT and CDR2 FQNNGV. The CDR3 loop spans 15 amino acids. CDR3 sequence: CASSPAKTGTIEAFF. The CDR3, as DNA: TGTGCCAGCAGCCCAGCAAAGACAGGTACCATTGAAGCTTTCTTT.

The chain combines TRBV5-5 with TRBJ1-2; a weak D match, TRBD1 (6 bases). The CDR3 covers 14 residues. V was clipped by 0 bases and J by 5 bases, with 11 bases between them. Germline CDR1 reads SGHKS; CDR2 reads YYEKEE (reference sequence). CDR3 DNA sequence: TGTGCCAGCAGCTTGGCGTCAGGGGAGTATGGCTACACCTTC. This gives the protein CASSLASGEYGYTF.

The J gene is TRBJ1-2, the V gene TRBV19; D is ambiguous. Germline CDR1 reads LNHDA; CDR2 reads SQIVND (reference sequence). Trimming cost V 7 bases and J 3 bases, with 18 bases left between them. This CDR3 comprises 15 residues. The CDR3 DNA reads TGTGCCAGTACGCTACCGGGGTCCGCGGACTATGGCTACACCTTC. Encoded protein: CASTLPGSADYGYTF. Using reference TRBV19 and TRBJ1-2 for the parts outside the CDR3, the full variable domain is DGGITQSPKYLFRKEGQNVTLSCEQNLNHDAMYWYRQDPGQGLRLIYYSQIVNDFQKGDIAEGYSVSREKKESFPLTVTSAQKNPTAFYLCASTLPGSADYGYTFGSGTRLTVV.

On this clone itself: At one of its ends the junction is not consistent with the germline gene, which may arise from a read error. This chain joins TRBV29-1 and TRBJ1-2; 8 bases line up with TRBD1. The V gene's germline CDR1 is SQVTM and CDR2 ANQGSEA. The CDR3 is 13 residues long. The CDR3 loop reads CSVSTDRDLWYAF. The CDR3 region has the DNA TGCAGCGTGTCAACGGACAGGGACTTATGGTACGCCTTC.

V usage is TRBV10-1 and J usage is TRBJ2-3, with D perhaps matching TRBD1 (6 bases). The germline CDR1 and CDR2 sequences are WNHNN and SYGVQD (reference sequence). The CDR3 is 14 amino acids. V lost 2 bases, J lost 1 base, and 7 bases lay in between. The CDR3 coding sequence is TGCGCCAGCAGTGAGCAGGGGTGCACAGATACGCAGTATTTT. Encoded protein: CASSEQGCTDTQYF.

This clone was recorded a few times. This rearrangement joins TRBV20-1 to TRBJ1-2; D remains ambiguous. The CDR3 runs 11 residues. The germline gives CDR1 DFQATT, CDR2 SNEGSKA (reference sequence). Trimming left V 1 base short and J 7 bases short, with 7 bases between. The CDR3 region is CSARVAGGYTF. The CDR3 DNA reads TGCAGTGCTAGAGTTGCGGGTGGCTACACCTTC.

The chain combines TRBV5-1 with TRBJ2-7; 11 bases map to TRBD2. CDR3 length: 16 amino acids. V shed 0 bases, J shed 6 bases, and the junction held 8 bases outside the gene matches. Germline values: CDR1 SGHRS, CDR2 YFSETQ. Written as DNA, the CDR3 is TGCGCCAGCAGCTTGGCTGTTAGCGGGGGGGCCGGCGAGCAGTACTTC. As protein: CASSLAVSGGAGEQYF.

This rearrangement joins TRBV19 to TRBJ1-6; D not resolved. The CDR3 runs 19 residues. V lost 7 bases to trimming and J lost 0 bases, with 22 bases between them. The germline CDR1 and CDR2 sequences are LNHDA and SQIVND (reference sequence). CDR3 amino acids: CASTPGRGGLSSYNSPLHF. CDR3 nucleotides: TGTGCCAGTACCCCCGGACGAGGAGGGTTGAGCTCCTATAATTCACCCCTCCACTTT.

The gene calls are TRBV19 and TRBJ1-1, with 7 bases matching TRBD1. The CDR3 has 13 amino acids. The junction had 7 bases not matched to a gene; V was cut back by 8 bases and J by 4 bases. Looked up from germline, CDR1 is LNHDA and CDR2 is SQIVND (reference sequence). This CDR3 is CASSTGLGTEAFF. The DNA for the CDR3 is TGTGCCAGTTCGACAGGGCTGGGCACTGAAGCTTTCTTT. The full variable domain, with the rest looked up from reference TRBV19 and TRBJ1-1, is DGGITQSPKYLFRKEGQNVTLSCEQNLNHDAMYWYRQDPGQGLRLIYYSQIVNDFQKGDIAEGYSVSREKKESFPLTVTSAQKNPTAFYLCASSTGLGTEAFFGQGTRLTVV.

This clone was seen just once. The CDR3 protein is CAISGDRRNYGYTF. The DNA of the CDR3 is TGTGCCATCAGTGGGGACAGGAGAAACTATGGCTACACCTTC. This chain connects TRBV10-3 to TRBJ1-2; 8 bases agree with TRBD1. Germline V CDR1 and CDR2: ENHRY, SYGVKD. The V gene end was trimmed by 4 bases and the J gene end by 2 bases; junction bases not matched to a gene: 3. The CDR3 contains 14 residues.

This clone appeared a few times. J is TRBJ1-1 and V is TRBV3-1 (or the pseudogene TRBV3-2), with D possibly TRBD1 on 5 matching bases. The V gene's germline CDR1 is LGHDT and CDR2 YNNKEL (reference sequence). This CDR3 comprises 14 residues. The V end lost 4 bases, the J end lost 5 bases, and 14 bases lay between the germline ends. The CDR3 DNA is TGTGCCAGCAGCCCGATGGGGCTAAGAACTGAAGCTTTCTTT. Encoded protein: CASSPMGLRTEAFF.

V is TRBV2 and J is TRBJ2-5; unclear D gene. CDR3 length equals 12 residues. Per germline, CDR1 SNHLY and CDR2 FYNNEI. The ends were cut back, 11 bases at V and 0 bases at J, with 10 bases in the middle. The CDR3 coding sequence is TGTGCCTCCGAAGAGAACCAAGAGACCCAGTACTTC. As protein: CASEENQETQYF.

The chain combines TRBV7-2 with TRBJ2-7, with D possibly being TRBD1 (5 bases). The V and J ends lost 2 bases and 3 bases respectively, with 11 bases between them. The CDR3 has 14 amino acids. CDR1 is SGHTA, CDR2 FQGNSA, per germline. CDR3 amino acids: CASSLRGSLYEQYF. Here the CDR3 DNA reads TGTGCCAGCAGCTTAAGGGGCAGCCTCTACGAGCAGTACTTC. The full variable domain, completed using reference TRBV7-2 and TRBJ2-7, is GAGVSQSPSNKVTEKGKDVELRCDPISGHTALYWYRQSLGQGLEFLIYFQGNSAPDKSGLPSDRFSAERTGGSVSTLTIQRTQQEDSAVYLCASSLRGSLYEQYFGPGTRLTVT.

This clone was seen more than once but under ten times. The chain is built from TRBV6-5 and TRBJ2-7; possibly TRBD1 for D (5 bases). CDR3 length: 13 residues. With 5 bases removed from V and 5 bases from J, the gap between germline ends came to 13 bases. Germline V lookup: CDR1 MNHEY, CDR2 SVGAGI. The CDR3: CASSLSGFDEQYF. CDR3 DNA: TGTGCCAGCAGTCTATCAGGGTTCGACGAGCAGTACTTC.

The chain recombines TRBV28 with TRBJ2-7, with D uncertain. The germline gives CDR1 MDHEN, CDR2 SYDVKM. The CDR3 sequence is 11 residues long. The V and J ends lost 6 bases and 3 bases respectively, with 6 bases between them. The CDR3 loop reads CASRSNYEQYF. The CDR3 DNA reads as TGTGCCAGCAGATCCAACTACGAGCAGTACTTC.

The V gene is TRBV3-1 (or the pseudogene TRBV3-2), the J gene TRBJ2-1, with D perhaps matching TRBD2 (5 bases). The CDR3 consists of 15 residues. Trimming cost V 4 bases and J 0 bases, with 10 bases left between them. Germline V gene data show CDR1 as LGHDT and CDR2 as YNNKEL (reference sequence). DNA of the CDR3: TGTGCCAGCAGCCGGTACGGGAACTCCTACAATGAGCAGTTCTTC. Translating gives CASSRYGNSYNEQFF.

The V and J genes are TRBV7-2 and TRBJ2-7, with 8 bases lining up with TRBD2. V shed 5 bases and J 6 bases; nucleotides not matched to a gene: 9. This CDR3 has 14 amino acids. Germline loops: CDR1 SGHTA, CDR2 FQGNSA. CDR3 region: CASSVGLAQGEQYF. The CDR3 nucleotides are TGTGCCAGCAGCGTTGGACTAGCCCAGGGCGAGCAGTACTTC.

The chain uses TRBV5-4 and TRBJ2-7, with D possibly matching TRBD2 (5 bases). Trimming shortened V by 6 bases and J by 7 bases, and 17 bases separated the two germline ends. The CDR3 length is 13 residues. Germline V gene data show CDR1 as SGHNT and CDR2 as YYREEE (reference sequence). The CDR3 region has the DNA TGTGCCAGCACCCTCATTGGTGGCGGGGAGCAGTACTTC. Translated, it gives CASTLIGGGEQYF.

The chain employs TRBV5-4 and TRBJ2-2; D is undetermined. Germline V gene data show CDR1 as SGHNT and CDR2 as YYREEE (reference sequence). Trimming removed 1 base at V and 0 bases at J, with 7 bases between. The CDR3 covers 15 residues. CDR3 DNA: TGTGCCAGCAGCTTGTCCTCCGCGAACACCGGGGAGCTGTTTTTT. Encoded protein: CASSLSSANTGELFF. The full variable domain, rest sourced from reference TRBV5-4 and TRBJ2-2, is ETGVTQSPTHLIKTRGQQVTLRCSSQSGHNTVSWYQQALGQGPQFIFQYYREEENGRGNFPPRFSGLQFPNYSSELNVNALELDDSALYLCASSLSSANTGELFFGEGSRLTVL.

The V and J genes are TRBV5-4 and TRBJ2-3, with TRBD2 identical over 8 bases. Germline CDR1 is SGHNT and CDR2 is YYREEE (reference sequence). The J segment lost 1 base and the V segment lost 0 bases, leaving 4 bases of the junction unmatched. The CDR3 has 16 residues. The CDR3, as DNA: TGTGCCAGCAGCTTGGGCGGTAGCGGGGGCACAGATACGCAGTATTTT. As protein: CASSLGGSGGTDTQYF.

The genes are TRBV12-5 and TRBJ2-1, with TRBD2 as a possible D gene (5 bases). Deletions cut 7 bases from V and 2 bases from J, with 15 bases between. Germline loops: CDR1 LGHNT, CDR2 FRNRAP. The CDR3 loop spans 15 amino acids. The CDR3 region has the DNA TGTGCTAGTGTAGCTGGAGGAGGAACCTACAATGAGCAGTTCTTC. Its translation is CASVAGGGTYNEQFF.

The chain is built from TRBV5-1 and TRBJ2-1; tentatively, D is TRBD1 (5 bases). The CDR3 runs to 16 residues. The V gene's germline CDR1 is SGHRS and CDR2 YFSETQ. Trimming removed 0 bases from V and 7 bases from J, with 17 bases in between. The CDR3 sequence: CASSLVKGPAQNEQFF. DNA for the CDR3: TGCGCCAGCAGCTTGGTCAAGGGGCCAGCCCAAAATGAGCAGTTCTTC.

The table lists this clone with a few counts. The chain carries TRBV11-1 and TRBJ2-5; 10 bases map to TRBD2. The trim removed 5 bases at V and 7 bases at J, leaving 13 bases unmatched. The CDR3 loop spans 16 amino acids. Germline CDR1 SGHAT, CDR2 FQDESV (reference sequence). CDR3 loop: CASSEGLAERRGTQYF. The CDR3 bases are TGTGCCAGCAGCGAAGGACTAGCGGAGAGACGGGGGACCCAGTACTTC. The full variable domain, rest sourced from reference TRBV11-1 and TRBJ2-5, is EAEVAQSPRYKITEKSQAVAFWCDPISGHATLYWYRQILGQGPELLVQFQDESVVDDSQLPKDRFSAERLKGVDSTLKIQPAELGDSAMYLCASSEGLAERRGTQYFGPGTRLLVL.